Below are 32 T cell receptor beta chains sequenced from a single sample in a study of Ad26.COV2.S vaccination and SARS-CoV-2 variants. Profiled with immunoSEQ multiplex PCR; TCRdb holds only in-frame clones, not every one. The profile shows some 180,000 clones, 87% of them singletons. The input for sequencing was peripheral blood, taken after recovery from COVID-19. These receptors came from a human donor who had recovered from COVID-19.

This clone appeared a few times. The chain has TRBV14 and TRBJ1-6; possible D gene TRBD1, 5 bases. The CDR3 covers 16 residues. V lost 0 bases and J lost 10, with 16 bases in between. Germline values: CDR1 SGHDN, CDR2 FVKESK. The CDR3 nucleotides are TGTGCCAGCAGCCAAGATCTGGGGGACCGGAGCTCACCCCTCCACTTT. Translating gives CASSQDLGDRSSPLHF.

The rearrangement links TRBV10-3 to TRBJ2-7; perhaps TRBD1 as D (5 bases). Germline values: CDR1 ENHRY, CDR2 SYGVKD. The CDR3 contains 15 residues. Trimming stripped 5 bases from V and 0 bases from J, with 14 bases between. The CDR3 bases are TGTGCCATCAGTTCGGTGACAGTGAGCTCCTACGAGCAGTACTTC. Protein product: CAISSVTVSSYEQYF.

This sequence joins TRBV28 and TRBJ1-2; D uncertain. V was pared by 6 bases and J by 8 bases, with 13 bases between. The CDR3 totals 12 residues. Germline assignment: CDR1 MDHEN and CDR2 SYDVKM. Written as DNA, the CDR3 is TGTGCCAGCAGCGACATTTTAAGCGGCTACACCTTC. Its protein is CASSDILSGYTF.

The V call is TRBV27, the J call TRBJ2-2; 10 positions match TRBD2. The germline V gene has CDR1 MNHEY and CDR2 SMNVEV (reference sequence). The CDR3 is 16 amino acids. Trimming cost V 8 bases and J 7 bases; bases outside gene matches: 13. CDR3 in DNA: TGTGCCAGCGGCCTCCCCCTAGCGGGGGTTGTCGGGGAGCTGTTTTTT. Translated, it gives CASGLPLAGVVGELFF.

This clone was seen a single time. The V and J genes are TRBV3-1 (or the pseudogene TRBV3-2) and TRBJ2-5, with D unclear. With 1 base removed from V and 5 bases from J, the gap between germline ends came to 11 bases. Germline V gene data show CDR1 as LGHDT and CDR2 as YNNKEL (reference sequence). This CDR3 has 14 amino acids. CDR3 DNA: TGTGCCAGCAGCCAAGGATCACGAGCGGAGACCCAGTACTTC. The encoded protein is CASSQGSRAETQYF.

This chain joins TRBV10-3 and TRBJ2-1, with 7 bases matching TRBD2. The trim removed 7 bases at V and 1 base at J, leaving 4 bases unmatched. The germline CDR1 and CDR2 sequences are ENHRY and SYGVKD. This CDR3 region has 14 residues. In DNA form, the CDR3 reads TGTGCCATCAACTTAGCGGGTTCCTACAATGAGCAGTTCTTC. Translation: CAINLAGSYNEQFF.

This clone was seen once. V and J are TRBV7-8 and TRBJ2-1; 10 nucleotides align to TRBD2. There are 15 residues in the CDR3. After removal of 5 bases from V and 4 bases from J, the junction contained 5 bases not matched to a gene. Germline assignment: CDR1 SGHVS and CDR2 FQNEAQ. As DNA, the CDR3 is TGTGCCAGCAGCCTTGGGACTAGCGTTTACAATGAGCAGTTCTTC. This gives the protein CASSLGTSVYNEQFF.

CDR3 amino acids: CATSGSRGQRKFF. CDR3 nucleotides: TGTGCCACTAGCGGGAGCCGTGGTCAGCGGAAGTTCTTC. The rearrangement uses TRBV15 and TRBJ2-1, with TRBD2 matching over 9 bases. Germline-derived CDR1 and CDR2 are LNHNV and YYDKDF (reference sequence). Trimming removed 9 bases from V and 14 bases from J; junction bases left unmatched: 14. CDR3 length: 13 residues.

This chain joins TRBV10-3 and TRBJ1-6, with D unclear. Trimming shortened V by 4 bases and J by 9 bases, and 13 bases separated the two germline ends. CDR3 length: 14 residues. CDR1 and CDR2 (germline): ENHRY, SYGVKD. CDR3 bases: TGTGCCATCAGTGGTGAGGCCATGGGTTCACCCCTCCACTTT. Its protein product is CAISGEAMGSPLHF.

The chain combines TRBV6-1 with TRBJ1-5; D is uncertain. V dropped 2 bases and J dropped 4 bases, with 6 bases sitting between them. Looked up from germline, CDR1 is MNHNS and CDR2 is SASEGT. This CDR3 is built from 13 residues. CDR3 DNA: TGTGCCAGCAGTGAAAGTTGGAATCAGCCCCAGCATTTT. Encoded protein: CASSESWNQPQHF.

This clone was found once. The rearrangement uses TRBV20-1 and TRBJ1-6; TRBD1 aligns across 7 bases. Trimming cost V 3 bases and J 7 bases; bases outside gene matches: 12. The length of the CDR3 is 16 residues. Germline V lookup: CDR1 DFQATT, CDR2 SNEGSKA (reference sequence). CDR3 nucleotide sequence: TGCAGTGCTAGTTACTCGTTTAACAGGGGCAATTCACCCCTCCACTTT. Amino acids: CSASYSFNRGNSPLHF.

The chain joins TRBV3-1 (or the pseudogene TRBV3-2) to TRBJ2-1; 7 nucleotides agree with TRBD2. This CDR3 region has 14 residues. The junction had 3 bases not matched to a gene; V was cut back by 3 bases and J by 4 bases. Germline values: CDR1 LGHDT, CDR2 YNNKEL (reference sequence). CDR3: CASSHEGLYNEQFF. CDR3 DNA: TGTGCCAGCAGCCACGAGGGACTATACAATGAGCAGTTCTTC.

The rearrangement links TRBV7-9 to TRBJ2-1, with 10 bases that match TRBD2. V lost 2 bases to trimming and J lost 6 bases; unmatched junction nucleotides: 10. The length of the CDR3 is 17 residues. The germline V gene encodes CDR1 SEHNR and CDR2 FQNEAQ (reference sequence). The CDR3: CASSLIRGLAEINEQFF. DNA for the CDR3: TGTGCCAGCAGCTTAATTCGAGGACTAGCGGAAATCAATGAGCAGTTCTTC.

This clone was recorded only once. CDR3 in amino acids: CASSPRGGTSGRSSYNEQFF. CDR3 coding DNA: TGTGCCAGCAGCCCGCGGGGGGGGACTAGCGGGAGGAGCTCCTACAATGAGCAGTTCTTC. V and J are TRBV9 and TRBJ2-1, with 15 bases matching TRBD2. V lost 4 bases, J lost 0 bases, and 11 bases stayed unmatched. Germline CDR1 reads SGDLS; CDR2 reads YYNGEE. CDR3 length equals 20 residues.

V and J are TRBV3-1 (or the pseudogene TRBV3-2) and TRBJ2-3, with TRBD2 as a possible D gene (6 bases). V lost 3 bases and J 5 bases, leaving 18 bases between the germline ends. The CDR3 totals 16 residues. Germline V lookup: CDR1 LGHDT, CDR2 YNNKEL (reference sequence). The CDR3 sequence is CASSHRRLGGGDTQYF. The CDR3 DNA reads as TGTGCCAGCAGCCATCGCAGATTGGGGGGTGGAGATACGCAGTATTTT.

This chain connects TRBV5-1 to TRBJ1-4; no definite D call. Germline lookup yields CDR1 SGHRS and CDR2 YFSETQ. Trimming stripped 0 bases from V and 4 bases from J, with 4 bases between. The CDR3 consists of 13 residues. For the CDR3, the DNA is TGCGCCAGCAGCTTGGAGGGTAATGAAAAACTGTTTTTT. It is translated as CASSLEGNEKLFF.

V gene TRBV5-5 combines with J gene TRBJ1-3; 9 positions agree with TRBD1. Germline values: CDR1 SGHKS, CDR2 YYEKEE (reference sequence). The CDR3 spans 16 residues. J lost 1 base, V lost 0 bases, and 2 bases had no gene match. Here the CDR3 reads CASSLADRGSGNTIYF. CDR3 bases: TGTGCCAGCAGCTTGGCCGACAGGGGGTCTGGAAACACCATATATTTT.

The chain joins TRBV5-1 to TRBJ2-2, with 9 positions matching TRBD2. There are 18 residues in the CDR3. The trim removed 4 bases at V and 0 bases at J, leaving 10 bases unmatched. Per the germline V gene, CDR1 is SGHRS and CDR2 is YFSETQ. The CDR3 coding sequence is TGCGCCAGCAGCCCGGCCGGGACTAGCAAATCGAACACCGGGGAGCTGTTTTTT. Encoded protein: CASSPAGTSKSNTGELFF.

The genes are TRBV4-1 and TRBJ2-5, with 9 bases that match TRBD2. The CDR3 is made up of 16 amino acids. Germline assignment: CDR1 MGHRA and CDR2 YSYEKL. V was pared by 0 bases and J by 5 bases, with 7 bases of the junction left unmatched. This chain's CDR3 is CASSQDERGAVETQYF. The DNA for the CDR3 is TGCGCCAGCAGCCAAGACGAGCGGGGGGCGGTGGAGACCCAGTACTTC.

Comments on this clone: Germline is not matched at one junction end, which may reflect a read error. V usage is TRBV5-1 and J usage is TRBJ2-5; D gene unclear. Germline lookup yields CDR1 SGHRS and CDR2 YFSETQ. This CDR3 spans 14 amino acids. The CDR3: CASSLVPGKEAQYF. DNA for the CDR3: TGCGCCAGCAGCTTGGTGCCTGGGAAAGAGGCCCAGTACTTC.

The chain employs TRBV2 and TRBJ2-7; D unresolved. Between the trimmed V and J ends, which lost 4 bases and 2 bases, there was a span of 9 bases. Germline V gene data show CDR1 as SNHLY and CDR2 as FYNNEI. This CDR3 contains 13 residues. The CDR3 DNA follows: TGTGCCAGCAGTGGCCAGAATCCCTACGAGCAGTACTTC. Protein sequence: CASSGQNPYEQYF.

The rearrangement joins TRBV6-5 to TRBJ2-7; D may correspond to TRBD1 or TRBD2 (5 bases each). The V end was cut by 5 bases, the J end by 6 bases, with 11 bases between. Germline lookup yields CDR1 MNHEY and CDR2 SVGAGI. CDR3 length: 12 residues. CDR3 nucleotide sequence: TGTGCCAGCAGTCCGAGGGGATCCGAGCAGTACTTC. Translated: CASSPRGSEQYF.

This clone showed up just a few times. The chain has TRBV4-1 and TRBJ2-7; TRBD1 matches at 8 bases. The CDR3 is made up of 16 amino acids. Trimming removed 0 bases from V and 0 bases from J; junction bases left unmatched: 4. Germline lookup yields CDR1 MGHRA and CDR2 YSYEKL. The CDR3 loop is CASSQDHTGGSYEQYF. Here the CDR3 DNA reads TGCGCCAGCAGCCAAGATCACACAGGGGGCTCCTACGAGCAGTACTTC.

Written as DNA, the CDR3 is TGTGCCAGCAGGAAAAGGGGGGCGACTACCTACGAGCAGTACTTC. Encoded protein: CASRKRGATTYEQYF. This chain links TRBV6-5 with TRBJ2-7; D may correspond to TRBD1 or TRBD2 (6 bases each). The germline V gene has CDR1 MNHEY and CDR2 SVGAGI. V was trimmed by 6 bases and J by 2 bases, leaving 17 bases between them. This CDR3 has 15 residues.

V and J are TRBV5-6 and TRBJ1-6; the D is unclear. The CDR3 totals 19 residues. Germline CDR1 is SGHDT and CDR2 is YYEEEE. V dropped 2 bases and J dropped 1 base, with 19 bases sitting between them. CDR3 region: CASSFGFGGVGSYNSPLHF. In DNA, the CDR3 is TGTGCCAGCAGCTTTGGGTTTGGTGGGGTCGGGTCCTATAATTCACCCCTCCACTTT.

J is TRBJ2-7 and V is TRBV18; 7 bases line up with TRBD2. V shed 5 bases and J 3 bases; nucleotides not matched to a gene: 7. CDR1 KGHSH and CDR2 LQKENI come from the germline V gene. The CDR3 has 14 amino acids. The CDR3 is CASSIREGGYEQYF. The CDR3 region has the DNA TGTGCCAGCTCAATCAGGGAGGGAGGCTACGAGCAGTACTTC. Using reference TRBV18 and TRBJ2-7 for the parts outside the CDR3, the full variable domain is NAGVMQNPRHLVRRRGQEARLRCSPMKGHSHVYWYRQLPEEGLKFMVYLQKENIIDESGMPKERFSAEFPKEGPSILRIQQVVRGDSAAYFCASSIREGGYEQYFGPGTRLTVT.

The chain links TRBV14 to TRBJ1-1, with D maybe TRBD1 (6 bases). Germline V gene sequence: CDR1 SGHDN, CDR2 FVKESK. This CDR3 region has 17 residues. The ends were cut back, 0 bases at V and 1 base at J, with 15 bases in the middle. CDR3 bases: TGTGCCAGCAGCCAAGACCGCCGACAGGCTAGGAACACTGAAGCTTTCTTT. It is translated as CASSQDRRQARNTEAFF. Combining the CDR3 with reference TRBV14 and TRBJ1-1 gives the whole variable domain EAGVTQFPSHSVIEKGQTVTLRCDPISGHDNLYWYRRVMGKEIKFLLHFVKESKQDESGMPNNRFLAERTGGTYSTLKVQPAELEDSGVYFCASSQDRRQARNTEAFFGQGTRLTVV.

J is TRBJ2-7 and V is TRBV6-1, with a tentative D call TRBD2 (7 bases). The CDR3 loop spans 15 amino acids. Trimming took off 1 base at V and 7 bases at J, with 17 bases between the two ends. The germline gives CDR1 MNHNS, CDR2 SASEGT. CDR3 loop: CASSEEGGASQEQYF. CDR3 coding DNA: TGTGCCAGCAGTGAAGAAGGGGGGGCGAGTCAAGAGCAGTACTTC.

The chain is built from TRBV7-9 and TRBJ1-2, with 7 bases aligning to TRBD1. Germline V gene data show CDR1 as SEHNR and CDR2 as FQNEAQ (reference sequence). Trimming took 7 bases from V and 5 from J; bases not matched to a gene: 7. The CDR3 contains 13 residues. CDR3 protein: CASNPTGQYGYTF. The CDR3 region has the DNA TGTGCCAGCAATCCGACAGGGCAATATGGCTACACCTTC.

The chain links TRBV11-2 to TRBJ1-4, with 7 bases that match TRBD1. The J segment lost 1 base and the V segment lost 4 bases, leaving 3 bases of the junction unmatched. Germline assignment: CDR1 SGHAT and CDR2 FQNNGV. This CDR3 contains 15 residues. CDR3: CASSSSGGTNEKLFF. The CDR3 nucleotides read TGTGCCAGCAGCTCCTCAGGGGGAACTAATGAAAAACTGTTTTTT.

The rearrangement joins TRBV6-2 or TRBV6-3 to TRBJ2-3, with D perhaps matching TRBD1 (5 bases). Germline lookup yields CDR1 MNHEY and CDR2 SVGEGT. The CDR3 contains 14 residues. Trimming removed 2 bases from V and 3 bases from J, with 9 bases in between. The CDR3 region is CASSYQGPTDTQYF. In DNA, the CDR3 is TGTGCCAGCAGTTACCAGGGCCCAACAGATACGCAGTATTTT.

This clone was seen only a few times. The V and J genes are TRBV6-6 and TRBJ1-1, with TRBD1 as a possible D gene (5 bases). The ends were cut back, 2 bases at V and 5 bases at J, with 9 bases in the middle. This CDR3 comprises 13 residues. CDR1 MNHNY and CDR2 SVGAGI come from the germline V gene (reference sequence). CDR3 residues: CASSYQGGTEAFF. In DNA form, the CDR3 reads TGTGCCAGCAGTTACCAGGGAGGAACTGAAGCTTTCTTT.